This TCR beta chain stems from a study of blood T cell repertoires in COVID-19. For the study at large: Whether acute or convalescent, the COVID-19 samples came from the United States, Italy and Spain.

The CDR3 has 18 amino acids. Germline V gene lookup returns CDR1 LNHDA and CDR2 SQIVND (reference sequence). V was clipped by 3 bases and J by 0 bases; unmatched bases: 10. Authors' data handling: Counts of nucleated cells, estimated from reference gene primer amplification, were obtained. This table comes from immunoSEQ multiplex PCR, and its TCRdb copy is limited to in-frame clones, with some not included. D and trimming were read from the DNA, whereas the V and J calls and clone size are those reported in that table. Seen here are approximately 40,000 clones, around nine tenths observed once, and the top ten hold about 2.3%.

The V call is TRBV19, the J call TRBJ2-4; 8 bases are shared with TRBD2. This receptor was obtained from a human donor in a cohort sampled during active COVID-19. The specimen was peripheral blood. The CDR3 loop is CASSMAPGGDLAKNIQYF. The DNA for the CDR3 is TGTGCCAGTAGTATGGCTCCGGGAGGGGATCTAGCCAAAAACATTCAGTACTTC.